These T cell receptor beta chains were read from a single sample in a study of cytomegalovirus exposure and HLA in healthy donors. Assay used: immunoSEQ multiplex PCR; TCRdb lists only in-frame clones, some missing. The sample yields 85,000 to 100,000 clones, around 80% seen once. The sequencing input was PBMCs. These receptor sequences come from a man between 25 and 39 years old in good health and CMV-seronegative. Each CDR3 is given with its conserved first and last residue. The D gene is left open where the match is weak. The size entry is marked missing in some rows and otherwise reads once, few, many or a size class.

>TRBJ1-4|NA|NA|TRBV7-9
TGTGCCAGCAGCTTACTGATGACAGCTATCTCAACTAATGAAAAACTGTTTTTT
CASSLLMTAISTNEKLFF
>TRBJ1-4|NA|NA|TRBV6-6
TGTGCCAGCCGGGACTTTGCAACTAATGAAAAACTGTTTTTT
CASRDFATNEKLFF
>TRBJ1-5|NA|NA|TRBV6-1
TGTGCCAGCAGTAGTGAAGGGGGTATGCCCCAGCATTTT
CASSSEGGMPQHF
>TRBJ1-3|TRBD1|NA|TRBV15
TGTGCCACCAGCATCGACAGGGGATCTGGAAACACCATATATTTT
CATSIDRGSGNTIYF
>TRBJ1-2|NA|NA|TRBV7-8
TGTGCCAGCAGCTCCCGGGACACCTACTTTAACTATGGCTACACCTTC
CASSSRDTYFNYGYTF
>TRBJ1-2|TRBD1|once|TRBV6-6
TGTGCCAGCAGTTACCGGGACAGGAGGGGGTATGGCTACACCTTC
CASSYRDRRGYGYTF
>TRBJ1-5|NA|NA|TRBV28
TGTGCCAGCAGCGCGACATCCGCCAATCAGCCCCAGCATTTT
CASSATSANQPQHF
>TRBJ2-1|TRBD2|few|TRBV4-1
TGCGCCAGCAGCCATCTAGCGGGAGGGGGCAATGAGCAGTTCTTC
CASSHLAGGGNEQFF
>TRBJ2-7|NA|NA|TRBV2
TGTGCCAGCAGTGAAGCGCTTGGTCAGACCTACGAGCAGTACTTC
CASSEALGQTYEQYF
>TRBJ2-6|NA|NA|TRBV7-9
TGTGCCAGCAGCTTAGGGCTGTTGGCCGGGGCCAACGTCCTGACTTTC
CASSLGLLAGANVLTF
>TRBJ2-3|NA|NA|TRBV19
TGTGCCAGTAGTTCCGGACTTACGCAGTATTTT
CASSSGLTQYF
>TRBJ1-2|TRBD1|once|TRBV7-9
TGTGCCAGCAGCTTCGAAACAGGGGATGGCTACACCTTC
CASSFETGDGYTF
>TRBJ1-3|NA|NA|TRBV28
TGTGCCAGCAGTTTGAGAGGGCTGGGTGGAAACACCATATATTTT
CASSLRGLGGNTIYF
>TRBJ1-1|NA|NA|TRBV6-5
TGTGCCAGCAGTTACTCTCCACGGGTCGCTGAAGCTTTCTTT
CASSYSPRVAEAFF
>TRBJ1-4|TRBD1|few|TRBV5-5
TGTGCCAGCAGCCCGTCGGACAGGGGTAATGAAAAACTGTTTTTT
CASSPSDRGNEKLFF